This T cell receptor (beta chain) comes out of a study of response to subunit inactivated influenza vaccine. This clonotype was recorded many times. Its antigen is unknown. TCRdb ran MiXCR on the RT-PCR reads and lists one entry per CDR3 protein. The sample comprises roughly 500,000 distinct CDR3 sequences, around 25% of which are singletons, and around 2.8% rests with the top ten. Regarding the study as a whole: Authors proposed each seasonal influenza vaccination draws in few new T cells.

These records were also assigned to another study, of T cells expressing NK-cell markers. That publication notes: The TCR beta cDNA came from 5'RACE template switching with UMIs.

The origin of this receptor is a man aged 45-60 years who received an inactivated influenza vaccine. Here the sequenced sample was CD4+ T cells sorted from PBMCs, taken 12 days after vaccination.

The CDR3 loop is CASGEETQYF. CDR3 sequence (DNA): TGTGCCAGCGGCGAAGAGACCCAGTACTTC. The V gene is TRBV5-6, the J gene TRBJ2-5, with D unresolved. The CDR3 consists of 10 residues. Trimming left V 7 bases short and J 3 bases short, with 4 bases between. Per germline, CDR1 SGHDT and CDR2 YYEEEE.